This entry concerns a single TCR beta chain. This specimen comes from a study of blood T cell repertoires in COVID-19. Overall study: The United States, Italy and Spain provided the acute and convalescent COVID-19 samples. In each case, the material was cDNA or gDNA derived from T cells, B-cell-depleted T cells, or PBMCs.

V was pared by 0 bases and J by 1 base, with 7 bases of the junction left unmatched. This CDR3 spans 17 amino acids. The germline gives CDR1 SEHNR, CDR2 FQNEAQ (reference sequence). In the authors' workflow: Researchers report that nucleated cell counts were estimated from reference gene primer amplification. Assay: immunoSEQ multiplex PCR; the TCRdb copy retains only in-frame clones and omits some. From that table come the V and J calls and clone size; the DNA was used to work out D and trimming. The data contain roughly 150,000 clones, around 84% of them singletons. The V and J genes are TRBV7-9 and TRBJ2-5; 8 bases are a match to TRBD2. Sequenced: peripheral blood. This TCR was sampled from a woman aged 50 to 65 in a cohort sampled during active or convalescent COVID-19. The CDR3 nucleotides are TGTGCCAGCAGCTTAGCGCGGGGGGCCTCGATCCAAGAGACCCAGTACTTC. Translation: CASSLARGASIQETQYF. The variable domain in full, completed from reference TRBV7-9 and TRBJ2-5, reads DTGVSQNPRHKITKRGQNVTFRCDPISEHNRLYWYRQTLGQGPEFLTYFQNEAQLEKSRLLSDRFSAERPKGSFSTLEIQRTEQGDSAMYLCASSLARGASIQETQYFGPGTRLLVL.